The TCR beta chain under discussion was sequenced for a study of blood T cell repertoires in COVID-19. About the research overall: T cells, B-cell-depleted T cells, or PBMCs supplied cDNA or gDNA.

Only in-frame clones appear in the TCRdb table, and some are missing; sequencing was by immunoSEQ multiplex PCR. The sample includes about 400,000 clones, 70% to 90% seen only once; the top ten take 0.97%. Source material: PBMCs or T cells enriched from blood (not recorded which). This receptor was obtained from a young woman with acute COVID-19.

The CDR3 sequence: CASSLGLASTPLYNEQFF. For the CDR3, the DNA is TGCGCCAGCAGCTTGGGACTAGCCTCGACCCCCCTATACAATGAGCAGTTCTTC. V gene TRBV5-1 combines with J gene TRBJ2-1; 7 positions agree with TRBD2. The V segment lost 0 bases and the J segment 4 bases; nucleotides outside the gene matches: 13. CDR3 length: 18 amino acids. CDR1 SGHRS and CDR2 YFSETQ come from the germline V gene.